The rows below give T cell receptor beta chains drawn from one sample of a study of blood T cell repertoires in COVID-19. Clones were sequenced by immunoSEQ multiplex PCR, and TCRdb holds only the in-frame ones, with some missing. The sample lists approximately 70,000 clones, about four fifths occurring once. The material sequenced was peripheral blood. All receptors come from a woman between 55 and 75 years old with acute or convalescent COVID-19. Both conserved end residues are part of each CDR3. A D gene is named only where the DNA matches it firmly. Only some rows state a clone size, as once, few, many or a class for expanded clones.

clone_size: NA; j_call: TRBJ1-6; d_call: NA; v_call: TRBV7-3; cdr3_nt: TGTGCCAGCAGCTATTTCACAGGACGGATGAATTCACCCCTCCACTTT; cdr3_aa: CASSYFTGRMNSPLHF
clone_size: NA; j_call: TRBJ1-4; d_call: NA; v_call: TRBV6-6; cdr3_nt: TGTGCCAGCAGTTACCGAGTCGAGCTGTTTTTT; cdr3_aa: CASSYRVELFF
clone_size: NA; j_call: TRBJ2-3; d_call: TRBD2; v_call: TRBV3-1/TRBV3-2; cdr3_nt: TGTGCCAGCAGCCAAGATATTCGGGCTAGCGGGGGTGGCACAGATACGCAGTATTTT; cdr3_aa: CASSQDIRASGGGTDTQYF
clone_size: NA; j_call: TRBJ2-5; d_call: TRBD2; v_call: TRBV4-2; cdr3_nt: TGTGCCAGCAGCCAAGCAACTAGCGGGGGGGCGGGTGATGAGACCCAGTACTTC; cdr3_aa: CASSQATSGGAGDETQYF
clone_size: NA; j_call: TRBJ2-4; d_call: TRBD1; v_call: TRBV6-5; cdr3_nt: TGTGCCAGCAGTTTTCTCGGGACAGGGGACGGAAACATTCAGTACTTC; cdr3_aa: CASSFLGTGDGNIQYF
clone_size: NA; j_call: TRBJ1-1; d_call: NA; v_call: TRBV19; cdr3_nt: TGTGCCAGTAGTGAACAGGGAGGGAAGAGCGCTGAAGCTTTCTTT; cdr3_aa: CASSEQGGKSAEAFF
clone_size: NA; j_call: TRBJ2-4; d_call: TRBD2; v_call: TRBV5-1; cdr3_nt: TGCGCCAGCAGCTTGGGTAGCGGGGGGGCCGTGAACATTCAGTACTTC; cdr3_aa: CASSLGSGGAVNIQYF
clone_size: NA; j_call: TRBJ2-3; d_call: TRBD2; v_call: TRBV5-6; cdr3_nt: TGTGCCAGCAGCTTGGTGGGCCTAGCGGGGCTGGCAGATACGCAGTATTTT; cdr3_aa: CASSLVGLAGLADTQYF
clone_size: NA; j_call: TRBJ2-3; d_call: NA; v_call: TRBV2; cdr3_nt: TGTGCCAGCAGTGAGACAAGCAGCACAGATACGCAGTATTTT; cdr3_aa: CASSETSSTDTQYF
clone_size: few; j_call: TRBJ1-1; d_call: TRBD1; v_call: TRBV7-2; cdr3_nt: TGTGCCAGCAGCTGGCGACCGGGACAGGGGAACACTGAAGCTTTCTTT; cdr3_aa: CASSWRPGQGNTEAFF
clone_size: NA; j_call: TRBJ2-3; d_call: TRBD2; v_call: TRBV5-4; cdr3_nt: TGTGCCAGCAGCTTGCCTCCTAGCGGAGGCACAGATACGCAGTATTTT; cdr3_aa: CASSLPPSGGTDTQYF
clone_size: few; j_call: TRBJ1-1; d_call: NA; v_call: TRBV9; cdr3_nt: TGTGCCAGTTCCAGGGGAGAGTACACTGAAGCTTTCTTT; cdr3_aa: CASSRGEYTEAFF
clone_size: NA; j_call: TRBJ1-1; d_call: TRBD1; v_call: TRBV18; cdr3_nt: TGTGCCAGCTCACCTTTCTCAGGGGGATCGTATACCACTGAAGCTTTCTTT; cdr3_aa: CASSPFSGGSYTTEAFF
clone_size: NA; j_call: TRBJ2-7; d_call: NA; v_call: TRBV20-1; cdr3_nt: TGCAGTGCTAGGTACTCCTACGAGCAGTACTTC; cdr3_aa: CSARYSYEQYF
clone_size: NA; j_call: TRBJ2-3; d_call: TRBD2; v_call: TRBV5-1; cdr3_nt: TGCGCCAGCAGCCTAGCGGGTAGCACAGATACGCAGTATTTT; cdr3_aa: CASSLAGSTDTQYF
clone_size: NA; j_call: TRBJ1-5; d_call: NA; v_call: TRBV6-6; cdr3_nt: TGTGCCAGCAGTTTCCAGGGGTCTTCCAATCAGCCCCAGCATTTT; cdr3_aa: CASSFQGSSNQPQHF
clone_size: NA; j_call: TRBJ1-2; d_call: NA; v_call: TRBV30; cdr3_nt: TGTGCCTGGAGTGTAGGAGTAGGGGACTATGGCTACACCTTC; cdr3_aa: CAWSVGVGDYGYTF
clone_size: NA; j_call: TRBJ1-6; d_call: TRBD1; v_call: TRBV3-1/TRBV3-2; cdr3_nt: TGTGCCAGCAGCCCATGGACAGGGGACTCACCCCTCCACTTT; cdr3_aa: CASSPWTGDSPLHF
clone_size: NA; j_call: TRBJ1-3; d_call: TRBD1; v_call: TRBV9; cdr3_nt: TGTGCCAGCAGCGTACAGACAGGGAACTCTGGAAACACCATATATTTT; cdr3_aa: CASSVQTGNSGNTIYF
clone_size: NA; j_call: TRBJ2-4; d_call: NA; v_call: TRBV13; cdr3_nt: TGTGCCAGCAGCGCGACCGGTGCCGACAGACAGAAAAACATTCAGTACTTC; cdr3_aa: CASSATGADRQKNIQYF
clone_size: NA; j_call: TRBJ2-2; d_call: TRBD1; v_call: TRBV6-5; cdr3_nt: TGTGCCGCTAGGGACAGGAACACCGGGGAGCTGTTTTTT; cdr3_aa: CAARDRNTGELFF
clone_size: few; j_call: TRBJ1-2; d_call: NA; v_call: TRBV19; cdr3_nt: TGTGCCAGCTCACGGACAGCTTATGGCTACACCTTC; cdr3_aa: CASSRTAYGYTF
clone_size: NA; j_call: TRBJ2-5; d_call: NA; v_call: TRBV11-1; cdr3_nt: TGTGCCAGCAGCTTAGCAGGGGCGGCTCAAGAGACCCAGTACTTC; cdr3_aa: CASSLAGAAQETQYF
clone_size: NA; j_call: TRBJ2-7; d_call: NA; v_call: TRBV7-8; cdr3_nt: TGTGCCAGCAGCCCCACACCCACAGCCCTCTACGAGCAGTACTTC; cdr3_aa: CASSPTPTALYEQYF
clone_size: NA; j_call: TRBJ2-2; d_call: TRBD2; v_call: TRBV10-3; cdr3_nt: TGTGCCATCACTCAGGGACTAGCGGGGGCCGCGAACACCGGGGAGCTGTTTTTT; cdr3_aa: CAITQGLAGAANTGELFF
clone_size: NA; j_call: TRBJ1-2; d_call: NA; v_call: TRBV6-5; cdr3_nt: TGTGCCAGCAGTCCCTCGGGGGGCAACTATGGCTACACCTTC; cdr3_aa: CASSPSGGNYGYTF